Following are 10 T cell receptor beta chains from one sample sequenced in a study of control samples from healthy donors and cancer patients. Produced via immunoSEQ multiplex PCR; TCRdb's table is partial and in-frame only. The sample lists about 100,000 clones; around 85% were seen once. Specimen: blood. The receptor set was obtained from a man younger than 45 in good health.

This clone came up once. The V and J genes are TRBV6-5 and TRBJ1-3; D might be TRBD1 (5 bases). Germline CDR1 and CDR2: MNHEY and SVGAGI. The CDR3 consists of 13 residues. Trimming left V 10 bases short and J 3 bases short, with 13 bases between. The chain's CDR3 is CATQAGIGNTIYF. CDR3 sequence (DNA): TGTGCCACCCAGGCAGGGATTGGAAACACCATATATTTT.

The chain has TRBV12-5 and TRBJ1-1; D gene ambiguous. This CDR3 comprises 16 residues. The germline V and J ends were trimmed by 6 bases and 3 bases, with 20 bases remaining between them. Per the germline V gene, CDR1 is LGHNT and CDR2 is FRNRAP. The CDR3 DNA reads TGTGCTAGTGGCTATCCCGTCCTATCGTGGGACACTGAAGCTTTCTTT. Its translation is CASGYPVLSWDTEAFF.

The gene calls are TRBV25-1 and TRBJ1-1; D is unresolved. Germline CDR1 is MGHDK and CDR2 is SYGVNS. This CDR3 region has 11 residues. V was trimmed by 6 bases and J by 5 bases, leaving 7 bases between them. The CDR3 loop reads CASRGETEAFF. The DNA for the CDR3 is TGTGCCAGCAGGGGTGAAACTGAAGCTTTCTTT.

The CDR3 here is CASSPQDTQYF. The CDR3 DNA sequence: TGTGCCAGCAGCCCTCAAGATACGCAGTATTTT. The rearrangement joins TRBV7-2 to TRBJ2-3, with no clear D. The CDR3 runs to 11 residues. The V and J ends lost 5 bases and 5 bases respectively, with 5 bases between them. Germline CDR1 SGHTA, CDR2 FQGNSA.

The J gene is TRBJ2-1, the V gene TRBV3-1 (or the pseudogene TRBV3-2); TRBD1 agrees at 7 bases. The CDR3 has 14 amino acids. The V segment lost 5 bases and the J segment 5 bases; nucleotides outside the gene matches: 6. Looked up from germline, CDR1 is LGHDT and CDR2 is YNNKEL (reference sequence). This chain's CDR3 is CASSFGQVNNEQFF. As DNA, the CDR3 is TGTGCCAGCAGCTTCGGACAGGTGAACAATGAGCAGTTCTTC.

This clone was seen a few times. The chain carries TRBV11-2 and TRBJ1-2; D unclear. From germline, CDR1 is SGHAT and CDR2 FQNNGV. This CDR3 is 12 amino acids long. Trimming shortened V by 4 bases and J by 4 bases, and 7 bases separated the two germline ends. The CDR3 nucleotides are TGTGCCAGCAGCTCCGGGAGCTATGGCTACACCTTC. Its translation is CASSSGSYGYTF.

The CDR3 coding sequence is TGCAGCGTGCAAAGGGGCACTGAAGCTTTCTTT. Translation: CSVQRGTEAFF. The chain recombines TRBV29-1 with TRBJ1-1, with D possibly matching TRBD1 (5 bases). This CDR3 region has 11 residues. V shed 6 bases and J shed 4 bases, with 9 bases lying between them. Per the germline V gene, CDR1 is SQVTM and CDR2 is ANQGSEA.

V is TRBV5-4 and J is TRBJ1-1, with TRBD1 identical over 10 bases. Germline V CDR1 and CDR2: SGHNT, YYREEE (reference sequence). CDR3 length: 15 amino acids. Losses at the gene ends were 4 bases for V and 4 bases for J; bases not matched to a gene: 7. CDR3 sequence (DNA): TGTGCCAGCAGCCCTCGGACAGGGGGGATCACTGAAGCTTTCTTT. Encoded protein: CASSPRTGGITEAFF.

The V and J genes are TRBV19 and TRBJ2-6, with D hard to call. CDR1 LNHDA and CDR2 SQIVND come from the germline V gene (reference sequence). The CDR3 sequence is 15 residues long. Trimming cost V 3 bases and J 0 bases, with 6 bases left between them. CDR3 sequence (DNA): TGTGCCAGTAGTATTGTGCCCTCTGGGGCCAACGTCCTGACTTTC. Amino acids: CASSIVPSGANVLTF.

This rearrangement joins TRBV6-1 to TRBJ1-6, with D unresolved. Trimming removed 3 bases at V and 9 bases at J, with 12 bases between. This CDR3 contains 14 residues. From germline, CDR1 is MNHNS and CDR2 SASEGT. CDR3 in DNA: TGTGCCAGCAGTGATTTGGGCCTGAGTTCACCCCTCCACTTT. The encoded protein is CASSDLGLSSPLHF.